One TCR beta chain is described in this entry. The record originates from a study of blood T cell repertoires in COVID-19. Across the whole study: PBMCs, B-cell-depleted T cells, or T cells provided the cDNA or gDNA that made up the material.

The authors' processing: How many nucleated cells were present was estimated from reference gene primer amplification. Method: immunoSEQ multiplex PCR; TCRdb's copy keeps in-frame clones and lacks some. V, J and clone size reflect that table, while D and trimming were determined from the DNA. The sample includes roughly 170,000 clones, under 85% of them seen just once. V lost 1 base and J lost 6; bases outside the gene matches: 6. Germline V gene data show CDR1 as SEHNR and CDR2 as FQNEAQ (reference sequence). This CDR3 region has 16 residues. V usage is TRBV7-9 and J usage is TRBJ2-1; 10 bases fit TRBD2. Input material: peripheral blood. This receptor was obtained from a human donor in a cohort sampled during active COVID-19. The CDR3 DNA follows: TGTGCCAGCAGCTTAGAGCGGGGGGGCCCCCCCAATGAGCAGTTCTTC. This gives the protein CASSLERGGPPNEQFF.